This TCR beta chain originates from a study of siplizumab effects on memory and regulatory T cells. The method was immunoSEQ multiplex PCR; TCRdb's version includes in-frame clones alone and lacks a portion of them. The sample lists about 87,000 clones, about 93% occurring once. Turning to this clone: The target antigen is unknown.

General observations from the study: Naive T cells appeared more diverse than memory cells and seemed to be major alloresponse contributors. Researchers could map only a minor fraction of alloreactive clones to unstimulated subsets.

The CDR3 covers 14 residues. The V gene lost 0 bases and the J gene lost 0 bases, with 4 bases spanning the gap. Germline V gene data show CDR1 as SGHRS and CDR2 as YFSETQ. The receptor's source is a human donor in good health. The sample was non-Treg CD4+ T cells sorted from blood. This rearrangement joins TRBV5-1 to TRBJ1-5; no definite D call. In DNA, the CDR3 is TGCGCCAGCAGCTTGGACGGTAGCAATCAGCCCCAGCATTTT. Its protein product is CASSLDGSNQPQHF.